This note documents a single TCR beta chain sequence. These data come from a study of blood T cell repertoires in COVID-19. Study-wide context: Spain, Italy and the United States supplied samples that represented acute and convalescent COVID-19. PBMCs, B-cell-depleted T cells, or T cells provided the cDNA or gDNA that made up the material.

Authors' data handling: Amplifying reference gene primers gave estimates of nucleated cell counts. TCRdb's copy holds only in-frame clones and misses some; the assay was immunoSEQ multiplex PCR. The DNA gave D and trimming, while V, J and clone size come from that table. The data show approximately 52,000 clones, around 86% seen once. This TCR came from a human donor in a cohort sampled during active COVID-19. Material for sequencing was peripheral blood.

The CDR3 loop reads CASSEARTGRHNEQFF. DNA of the CDR3: TGTGCCAGCAGTGAAGCCCGGACAGGGCGCCACAATGAGCAGTTCTTC. J is TRBJ2-1 and V is TRBV2; 8 nucleotides match TRBD1. There are 16 residues in the CDR3. The V and J ends lost 0 bases and 5 bases, in that order; junction bases with no gene match: 6. The germline V gene encodes CDR1 SNHLY and CDR2 FYNNEI.